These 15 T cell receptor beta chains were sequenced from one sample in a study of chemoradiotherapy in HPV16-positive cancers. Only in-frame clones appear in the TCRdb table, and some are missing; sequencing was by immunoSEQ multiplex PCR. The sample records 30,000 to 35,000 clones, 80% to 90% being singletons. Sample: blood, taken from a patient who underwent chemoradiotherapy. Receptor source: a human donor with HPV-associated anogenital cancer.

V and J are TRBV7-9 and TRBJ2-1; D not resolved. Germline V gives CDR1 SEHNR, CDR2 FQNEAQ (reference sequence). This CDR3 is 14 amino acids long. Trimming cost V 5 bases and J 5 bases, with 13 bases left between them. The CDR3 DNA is TGTGCCAGCAGCGGGTCCCTCCCCCACAATGAGCAGTTCTTC. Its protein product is CASSGSLPHNEQFF.

CDR3 coding DNA: TGTGCCTGGAGTGATTGGGGGCGGAGGATGAACACTGAAGCTTTCTTT. Its protein product is CAWSDWGRRMNTEAFF. The rearrangement joins TRBV30 to TRBJ1-1, with D possibly matching TRBD1 (6 bases). Germline CDR1 reads GTSNPN; CDR2 reads SVGIG (reference sequence). The CDR3 has 16 amino acids. The V and J ends lost 1 base and 0 bases respectively, with 15 bases between them.

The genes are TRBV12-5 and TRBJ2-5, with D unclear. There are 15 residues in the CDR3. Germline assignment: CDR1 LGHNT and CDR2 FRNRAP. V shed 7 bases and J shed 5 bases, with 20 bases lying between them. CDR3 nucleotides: TGTGCTAGTGCCCGCATCCGCGAGCCGTGGGAGACCCAGTACTTC. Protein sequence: CASARIREPWETQYF.

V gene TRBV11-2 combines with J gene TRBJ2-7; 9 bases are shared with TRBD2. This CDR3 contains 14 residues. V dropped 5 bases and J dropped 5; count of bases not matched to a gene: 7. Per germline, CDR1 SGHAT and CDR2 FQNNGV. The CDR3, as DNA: TGTGCCAGCAGCCTCGAGCGGGGGGCCCACGAGCAGTACTTC. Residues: CASSLERGAHEQYF.

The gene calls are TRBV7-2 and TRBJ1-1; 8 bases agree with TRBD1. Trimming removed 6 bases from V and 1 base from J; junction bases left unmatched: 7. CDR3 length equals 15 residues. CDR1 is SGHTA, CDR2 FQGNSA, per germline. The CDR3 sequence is CASRYSGGGNTEAFF. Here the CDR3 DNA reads TGTGCCAGCAGGTATTCAGGGGGCGGGAACACTGAAGCTTTCTTT.

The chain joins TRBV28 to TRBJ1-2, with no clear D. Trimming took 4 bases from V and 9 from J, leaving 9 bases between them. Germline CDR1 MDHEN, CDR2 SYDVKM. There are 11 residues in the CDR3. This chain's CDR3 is CASSSQRSYTF. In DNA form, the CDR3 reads TGTGCCAGCAGTTCCCAAAGAAGCTACACCTTC.

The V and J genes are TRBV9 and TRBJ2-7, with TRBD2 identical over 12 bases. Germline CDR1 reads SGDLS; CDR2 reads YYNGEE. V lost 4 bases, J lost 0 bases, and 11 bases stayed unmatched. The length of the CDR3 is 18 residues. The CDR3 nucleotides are TGTGCCAGCAGCTCAGCCGGGACTAGCGGGCAGAGCTCCTACGAGCAGTACTTC. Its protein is CASSSAGTSGQSSYEQYF.

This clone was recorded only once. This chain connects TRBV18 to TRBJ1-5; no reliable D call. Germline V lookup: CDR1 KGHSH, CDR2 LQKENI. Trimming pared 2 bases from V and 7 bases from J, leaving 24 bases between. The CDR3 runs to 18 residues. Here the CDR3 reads CASSPVPFTGQTTQPQHF. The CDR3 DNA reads TGTGCCAGCTCACCAGTCCCTTTTACGGGCCAGACGACACAGCCCCAGCATTTT.

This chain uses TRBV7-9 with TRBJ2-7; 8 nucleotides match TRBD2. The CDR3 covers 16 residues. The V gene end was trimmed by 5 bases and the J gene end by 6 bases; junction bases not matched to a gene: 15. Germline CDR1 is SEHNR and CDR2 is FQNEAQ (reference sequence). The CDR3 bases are TGTGCCAGCAGCAGACCCGGGACTAGAAACCGACCCGAGCAGTACTTC. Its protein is CASSRPGTRNRPEQYF.

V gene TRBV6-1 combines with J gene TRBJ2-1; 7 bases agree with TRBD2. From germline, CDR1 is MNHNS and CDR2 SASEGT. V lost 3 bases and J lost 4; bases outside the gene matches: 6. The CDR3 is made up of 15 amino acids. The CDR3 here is CASSERERSYNEQFF. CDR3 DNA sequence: TGTGCCAGCAGTGAGCGGGAGCGATCATACAATGAGCAGTTCTTC.

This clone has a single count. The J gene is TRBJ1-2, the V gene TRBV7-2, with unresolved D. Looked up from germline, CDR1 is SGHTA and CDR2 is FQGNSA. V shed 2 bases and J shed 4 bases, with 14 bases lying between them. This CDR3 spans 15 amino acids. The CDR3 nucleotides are TGTGCCAGCAGCTTATGGGGTACACCTACCTATGGCTACACCTTC. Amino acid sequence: CASSLWGTPTYGYTF.

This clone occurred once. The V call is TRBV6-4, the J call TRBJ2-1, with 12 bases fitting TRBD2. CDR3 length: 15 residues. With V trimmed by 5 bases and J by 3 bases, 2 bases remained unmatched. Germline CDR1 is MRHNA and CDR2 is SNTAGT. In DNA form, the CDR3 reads TGTGCCAGCAGTTGGACTAGCGGGGTCTACAATGAGCAGTTCTTC. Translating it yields CASSWTSGVYNEQFF.

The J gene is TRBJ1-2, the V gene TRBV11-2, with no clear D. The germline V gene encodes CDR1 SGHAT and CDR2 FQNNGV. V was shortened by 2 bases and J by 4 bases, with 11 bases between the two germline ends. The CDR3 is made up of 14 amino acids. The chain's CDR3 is CASSLPWVGYGYTF. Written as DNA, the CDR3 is TGTGCCAGCAGCTTACCATGGGTTGGCTATGGCTACACCTTC.

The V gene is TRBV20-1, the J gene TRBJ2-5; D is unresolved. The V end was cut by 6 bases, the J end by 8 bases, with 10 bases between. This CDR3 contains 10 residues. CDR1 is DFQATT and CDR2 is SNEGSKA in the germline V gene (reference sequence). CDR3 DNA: TGCAGTGCGAGCCAGACTACCCAGTACTTC. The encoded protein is CSASQTTQYF.

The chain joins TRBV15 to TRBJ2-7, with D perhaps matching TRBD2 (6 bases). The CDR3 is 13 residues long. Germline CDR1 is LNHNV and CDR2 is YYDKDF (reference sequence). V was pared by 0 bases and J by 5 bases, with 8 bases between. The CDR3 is CATSRDGGNEQYF. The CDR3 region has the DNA TGTGCCACCAGCAGAGATGGAGGGAACGAGCAGTACTTC.